This T cell receptor beta chain stems from a study of molecular identifiers for immune sequencing clone quantification. General observations from the study: Reportedly, one cell's Jurkat TCR RNA was detected within 1,200,000 naive CD8 cells. Clones above 20 RNA copies contained over 98% of effector molecules and under 1% of naive molecules.

In preparing bulk TCR libraries, previously described methods and listed TCR primers were used. TCRdb itself ran the PCR reads through MiXCR, one entry per CDR3 protein. This sample has about 630,000 distinct CDR3 sequences, with 25% found just once. Deletions cut 0 bases from V and 10 bases from J, with 7 bases between. The CDR3 spans 12 residues. Germline values: CDR1 MGHRA, CDR2 YSYEKL. This clonotype was observed a few times. No antigen is known for it. The material sequenced was naive CD8+ T cells from blood, with Jurkat cell RNA spiked in. Specified subset: FACS-sorted CD8+CD4-CCR7+CD45RA+ naive T cells. V gene TRBV4-1 combines with J gene TRBJ2-1; TRBD1 might be the D (5 bases). The TCR sequence derives from a human donor in good health. Some libraries in this study had Jurkat cell RNA spiked in. CDR3 loop: CASSQDRTEQFF. The CDR3, as DNA: TGCGCCAGCAGCCAAGATCGGACAGAGCAGTTCTTC.